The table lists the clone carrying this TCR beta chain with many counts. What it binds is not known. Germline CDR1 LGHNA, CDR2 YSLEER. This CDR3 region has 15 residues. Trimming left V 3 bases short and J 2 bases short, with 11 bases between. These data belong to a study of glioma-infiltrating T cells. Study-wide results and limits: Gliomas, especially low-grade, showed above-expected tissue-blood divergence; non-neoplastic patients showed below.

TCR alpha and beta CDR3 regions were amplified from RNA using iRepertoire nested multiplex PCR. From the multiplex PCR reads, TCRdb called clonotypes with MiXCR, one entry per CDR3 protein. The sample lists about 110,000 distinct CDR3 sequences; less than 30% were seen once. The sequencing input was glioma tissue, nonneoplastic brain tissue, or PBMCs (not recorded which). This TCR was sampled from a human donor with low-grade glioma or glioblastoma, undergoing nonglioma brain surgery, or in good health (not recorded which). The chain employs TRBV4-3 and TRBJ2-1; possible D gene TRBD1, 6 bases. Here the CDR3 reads CASSQRQAPYNEQFF. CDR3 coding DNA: TGCGCCAGCAGCCAGAGACAGGCCCCCTACAATGAGCAGTTCTTC.